The TCR beta chain described here comes from a study of blood T cell repertoires in COVID-19. Background on the study: Researchers got acute and convalescent COVID-19 samples from the United States, Italy and Spain. In each case, the material was cDNA or gDNA derived from T cells, B-cell-depleted T cells, or PBMCs.

The length of the CDR3 is 15 residues. Trimming took 0 bases from V and 9 from J; bases not matched to a gene: 8. Germline lookup yields CDR1 LGHNA and CDR2 YSLEER. As processed by the authors: Amplification with reference gene primers provided the estimates of nucleated cell counts. Only in-frame clones appear in the TCRdb table, and some are missing; sequencing was by immunoSEQ multiplex PCR. V and J calls and clone size come straight from that table; D and trimming were deduced from the DNA. The data contain 90,000 to 120,000 clones, about 91% of them seen just once; the ten biggest clones take up approximately 5.5%.

The rearrangement uses TRBV4-3 and TRBJ1-5; 7 nucleotides match TRBD1. The TCR originated in a human donor in a cohort sampled during active COVID-19. The sequenced sample was peripheral blood. In nucleotides, the CDR3 is TGCGCCAGCAGCCAAGAATGGGACAGACCGTGGCCCCAGCATTTT. Translation gives CASSQEWDRPWPQHF.